This entry describes one TCR beta chain. What it binds is unknown. Sequencing was performed with immunoSEQ multiplex PCR; in TCRdb, only in-frame clones are kept and a portion is missing. The repertoire consists of under 85,000 clones, with roughly 73% occurring once and the leading ten covering more than 0.85%. Ahead of sequencing, the ViraFEST assay grew antigen-specific CD4+ T cells using viral peptide pools. The authors isolated CD4+ T cells after 9 to 10 days of culture. The cohort was immunized with two doses of either the BNT162b2 or mRNA-1273 vaccine. None of these healthy vaccinees had been infected with SARS-CoV-2 before vaccination. V dropped 5 bases and J dropped 2 bases, with 10 bases sitting between them. This CDR3 region has 14 residues. Germline CDR1 reads MGHRA; CDR2 reads YSYEKL. The data originate from a study of vaccination effects on CD4 cells after COVID-19.

The sample was CD4+ T cells from PBMCs cultured with HCoV-OC43 spike peptides, taken after COVID-19 vaccination. Subset given: HCoV-OC43 spike overlapping peptide pool stimulation. This TCR was recovered from a human donor who received a COVID-19 vaccine. The rearrangement uses TRBV4-1 and TRBJ2-1; D not certain. The CDR3 sequence is CASSSQNPYNEQFF. The CDR3 coding sequence is TGCGCCAGCAGCTCGCAGAACCCCTACAATGAGCAGTTCTTC.